The rows below give T cell receptor beta chains drawn from one sample of a study of blood T cell repertoires in COVID-19. Produced via immunoSEQ multiplex PCR; TCRdb's table is partial and in-frame only. The table records 140,000 or so clones, 84% of them present only once. Sequenced material: PBMCs or T cells enriched from blood (not recorded which). These receptors were taken from a woman between 50 and 59 years old with acute COVID-19. Each CDR3 is given with its conserved first and last residue. Fields, in order: CDR3 length, V gene, J gene, CDR3 protein.

CDR3 length: 15; V gene: TRBV4-3; J gene: TRBJ1-2; CDR3 protein: CASSQAPPGSYGYTF
CDR3 length: 14; V gene: TRBV5-4; J gene: TRBJ1-2; CDR3 protein: CASSLDRSNYGYTF
CDR3 length: 15; V gene: TRBV18; J gene: TRBJ1-4; CDR3 protein: CASSPEERLSEKLFF
CDR3 length: 14; V gene: TRBV5-4; J gene: TRBJ2-3; CDR3 protein: CASSHLDSSVTQYF
CDR3 length: 15; V gene: TRBV4-3; J gene: TRBJ2-1; CDR3 protein: CASSQDATFYNEQFF
CDR3 length: 15; V gene: TRBV11-2; J gene: TRBJ1-3; CDR3 protein: CASSHRQGSGNTIYF
CDR3 length: 13; V gene: TRBV30; J gene: TRBJ1-5; CDR3 protein: CAWSGQGEQPQHF
CDR3 length: 14; V gene: TRBV11-1; J gene: TRBJ2-1; CDR3 protein: CASSKGLASNEQFF
CDR3 length: 16; V gene: TRBV28; J gene: TRBJ1-3; CDR3 protein: CASSPPGESSGNTIYF
CDR3 length: 16; V gene: TRBV5-1; J gene: TRBJ2-3; CDR3 protein: CASSLVTGEGTDTQYF
CDR3 length: 11; V gene: TRBV6-5; J gene: TRBJ1-1; CDR3 protein: CASTKNTEAFF
CDR3 length: 15; V gene: TRBV4-1; J gene: TRBJ2-1; CDR3 protein: CASSPGTATIEEQFF
CDR3 length: 14; V gene: TRBV4-1; J gene: TRBJ2-7; CDR3 protein: CASSQDASSYEQYF
CDR3 length: 15; V gene: TRBV19; J gene: TRBJ2-7; CDR3 protein: CASSYSGRASYEQYF
CDR3 length: 16; V gene: TRBV6-6; J gene: TRBJ1-1; CDR3 protein: CASSYDPDSMNTEAFF
CDR3 length: 16; V gene: TRBV11-2; J gene: TRBJ2-3; CDR3 protein: CASSPAGTGGRDTQYF
CDR3 length: 13; V gene: TRBV12-3/TRBV12-4; J gene: TRBJ2-1; CDR3 protein: CASSLGLADPQIF
CDR3 length: 14; V gene: TRBV28; J gene: TRBJ1-3; CDR3 protein: CASSSTGEGNTIYF
CDR3 length: 13; V gene: TRBV2; J gene: TRBJ2-5; CDR3 protein: CATQGGDRETQYF
CDR3 length: 12; V gene: TRBV7-9; J gene: TRBJ2-5; CDR3 protein: CASSRTAETQYF
CDR3 length: 14; V gene: TRBV5-1; J gene: TRBJ2-5; CDR3 protein: CASSLDSVQETQYF
CDR3 length: 13; V gene: TRBV3-1/TRBV3-2; J gene: TRBJ1-2; CDR3 protein: CASSRTQGLGYTF
CDR3 length: 16; V gene: TRBV30; J gene: TRBJ2-2; CDR3 protein: CAFQPRGTRGTGELFF
CDR3 length: 15; V gene: TRBV7-3; J gene: TRBJ2-5; CDR3 protein: CASSQSGGFGETQYF
CDR3 length: 15; V gene: TRBV19; J gene: TRBJ2-7; CDR3 protein: CASSTTQGGFYEQYF
CDR3 length: 14; V gene: TRBV6-5; J gene: TRBJ2-2; CDR3 protein: CASWGTSGTRELFF
CDR3 length: 13; V gene: TRBV12-3/TRBV12-4; J gene: TRBJ1-2; CDR3 protein: CASSMDRHYGYTF
CDR3 length: 14; V gene: TRBV9; J gene: TRBJ1-2; CDR3 protein: CASSVDLGQYGYTF
CDR3 length: 15; V gene: TRBV4-3; J gene: TRBJ2-5; CDR3 protein: CASSQDGQPSETQYF
CDR3 length: 15; V gene: TRBV28; J gene: TRBJ1-2; CDR3 protein: CASSPGTVTNYGYTF
CDR3 length: 17; V gene: TRBV24-1; J gene: TRBJ1-5; CDR3 protein: CASPSGVQTYSNQPQHF
CDR3 length: 17; V gene: TRBV3-1/TRBV3-2; J gene: TRBJ2-3; CDR3 protein: CASSQDIAGGVTDTQYF
CDR3 length: 14; V gene: TRBV19; J gene: TRBJ1-5; CDR3 protein: CASSKVRGNQPQHF
CDR3 length: 14; V gene: TRBV19; J gene: TRBJ1-2; CDR3 protein: CASSIVRGPGGYTF
CDR3 length: 13; V gene: TRBV6-5; J gene: TRBJ1-2; CDR3 protein: CATTDRGEYGYTF
CDR3 length: 17; V gene: TRBV6-1; J gene: TRBJ2-1; CDR3 protein: CASSGASGRAAYNEQFF
CDR3 length: 15; V gene: TRBV3-1/TRBV3-2; J gene: TRBJ1-1; CDR3 protein: CASSRTGQLNTEAFF
CDR3 length: 12; V gene: TRBV10-1; J gene: TRBJ2-2; CDR3 protein: CASRGPTGELFF
CDR3 length: 16; V gene: TRBV11-2; J gene: TRBJ1-1; CDR3 protein: CASSLRGTGRGTEAFF
CDR3 length: 17; V gene: TRBV27; J gene: TRBJ2-1; CDR3 protein: CASSIASGSRSYNEQFF
CDR3 length: 12; V gene: TRBV29-1; J gene: TRBJ2-7; CDR3 protein: CSGGRGREGQYF